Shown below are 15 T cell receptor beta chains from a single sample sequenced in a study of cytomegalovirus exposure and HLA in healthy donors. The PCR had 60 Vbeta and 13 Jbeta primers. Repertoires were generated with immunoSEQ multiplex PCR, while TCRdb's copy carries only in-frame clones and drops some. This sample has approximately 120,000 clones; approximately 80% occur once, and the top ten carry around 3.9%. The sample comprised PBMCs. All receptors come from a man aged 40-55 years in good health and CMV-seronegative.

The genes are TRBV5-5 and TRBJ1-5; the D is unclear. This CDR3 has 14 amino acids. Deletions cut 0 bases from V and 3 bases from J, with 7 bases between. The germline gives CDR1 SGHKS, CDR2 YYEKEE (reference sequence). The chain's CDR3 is CASSLDSSNQPQHF. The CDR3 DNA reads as TGTGCCAGCAGCTTGGACAGCTCCAATCAGCCCCAGCATTTT.

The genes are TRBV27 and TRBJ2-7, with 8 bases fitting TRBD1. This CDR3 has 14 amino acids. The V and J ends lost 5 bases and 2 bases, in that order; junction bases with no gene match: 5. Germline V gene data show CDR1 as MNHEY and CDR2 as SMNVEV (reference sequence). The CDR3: CASSIQGAPYEQYF. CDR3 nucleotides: TGTGCCAGCAGTATTCAGGGGGCCCCCTACGAGCAGTACTTC.

The CDR3 loop reads CASSLDPTGAVEQYF. For the CDR3, the DNA is TGCGCCAGCAGCTTGGATCCGACAGGGGCGGTCGAGCAGTACTTC. The V gene is TRBV5-1, the J gene TRBJ2-7, with 8 bases matching TRBD1. J gave up 6 bases and V 0 bases, and 8 bases lay outside the gene matches. The CDR3 is made up of 15 amino acids. CDR1 SGHRS and CDR2 YFSETQ come from the germline V gene.

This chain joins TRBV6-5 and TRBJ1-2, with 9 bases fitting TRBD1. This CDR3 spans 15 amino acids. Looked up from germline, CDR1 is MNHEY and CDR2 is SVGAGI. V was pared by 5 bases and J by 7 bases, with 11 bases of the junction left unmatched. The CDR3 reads CASSQLLDRGRGYTF. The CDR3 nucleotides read TGTGCCAGCAGTCAACTTTTGGACAGGGGCCGTGGCTACACCTTC.

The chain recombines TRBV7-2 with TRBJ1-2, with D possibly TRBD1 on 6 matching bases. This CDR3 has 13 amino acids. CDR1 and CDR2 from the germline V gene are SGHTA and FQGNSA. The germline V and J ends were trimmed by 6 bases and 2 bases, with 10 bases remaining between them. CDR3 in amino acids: CASRTDRNYGYTF. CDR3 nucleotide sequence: TGTGCCAGCAGAACTGACAGGAACTATGGCTACACCTTC.

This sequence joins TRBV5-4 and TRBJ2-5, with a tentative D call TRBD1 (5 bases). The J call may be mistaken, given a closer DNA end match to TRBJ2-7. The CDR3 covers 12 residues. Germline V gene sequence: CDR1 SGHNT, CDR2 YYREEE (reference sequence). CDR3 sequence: CASSSDNYEQYF. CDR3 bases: TGTGCCAGCAGCTCGGACAACTACGAGCAGTACTTC.

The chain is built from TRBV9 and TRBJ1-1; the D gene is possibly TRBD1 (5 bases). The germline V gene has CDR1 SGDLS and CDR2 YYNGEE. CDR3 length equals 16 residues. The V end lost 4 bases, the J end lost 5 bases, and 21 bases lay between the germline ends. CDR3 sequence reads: CASSRGLQGDGTEAFF. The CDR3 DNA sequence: TGTGCCAGCAGCAGAGGCCTTCAGGGTGATGGGACTGAAGCTTTCTTT.

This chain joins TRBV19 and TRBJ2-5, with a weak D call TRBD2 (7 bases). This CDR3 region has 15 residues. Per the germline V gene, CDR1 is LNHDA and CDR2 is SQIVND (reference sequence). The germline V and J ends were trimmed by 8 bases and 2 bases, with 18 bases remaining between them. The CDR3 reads CASSITGGLQETQYF. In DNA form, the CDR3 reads TGTGCCAGTTCCATTACGGGGGGCCTTCAAGAGACCCAGTACTTC. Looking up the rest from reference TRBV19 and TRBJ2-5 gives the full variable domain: DGGITQSPKYLFRKEGQNVTLSCEQNLNHDAMYWYRQDPGQGLRLIYYSQIVNDFQKGDIAEGYSVSREKKESFPLTVTSAQKNPTAFYLCASSITGGLQETQYFGPGTRLLVL.

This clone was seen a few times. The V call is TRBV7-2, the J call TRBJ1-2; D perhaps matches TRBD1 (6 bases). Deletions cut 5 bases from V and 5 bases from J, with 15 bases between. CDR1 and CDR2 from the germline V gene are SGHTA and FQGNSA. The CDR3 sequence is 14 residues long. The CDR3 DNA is TGTGCCAGCAGCGTCCGGGACATAAATTATGGCTACACCTTC. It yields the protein CASSVRDINYGYTF.

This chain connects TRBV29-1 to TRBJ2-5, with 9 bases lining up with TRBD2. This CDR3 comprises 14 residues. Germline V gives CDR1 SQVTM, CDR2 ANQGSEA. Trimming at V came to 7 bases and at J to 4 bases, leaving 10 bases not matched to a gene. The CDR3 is CSAAGGSILETQYF. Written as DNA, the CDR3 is TGCAGCGCCGCGGGGGGGTCGATTTTAGAGACCCAGTACTTC.

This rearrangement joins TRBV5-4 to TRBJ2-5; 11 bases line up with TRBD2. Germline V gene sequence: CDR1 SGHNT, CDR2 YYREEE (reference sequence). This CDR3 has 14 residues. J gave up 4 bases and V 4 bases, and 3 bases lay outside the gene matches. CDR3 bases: TGTGCCAGCAGCAATAGCGGGGGGGGAGAGACCCAGTACTTC. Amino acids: CASSNSGGGETQYF.

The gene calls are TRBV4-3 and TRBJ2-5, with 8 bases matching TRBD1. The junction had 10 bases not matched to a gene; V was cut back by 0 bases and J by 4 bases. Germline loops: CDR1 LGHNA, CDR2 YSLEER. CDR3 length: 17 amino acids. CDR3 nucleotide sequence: TGCGCCAGCAGCCAAGAAGGCGGCAGGGGGCTTCTAGAGACCCAGTACTTC. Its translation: CASSQEGGRGLLETQYF.

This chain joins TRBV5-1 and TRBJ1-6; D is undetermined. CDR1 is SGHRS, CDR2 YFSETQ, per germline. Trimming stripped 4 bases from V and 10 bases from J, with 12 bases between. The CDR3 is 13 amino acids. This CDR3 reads CASSEEDRSPLHF. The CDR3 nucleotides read TGCGCCAGCAGCGAGGAAGACCGGTCACCCCTCCACTTT.

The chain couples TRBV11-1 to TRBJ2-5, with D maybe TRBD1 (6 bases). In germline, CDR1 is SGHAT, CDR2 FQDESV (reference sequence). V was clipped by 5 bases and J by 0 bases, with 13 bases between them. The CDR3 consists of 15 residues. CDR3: CASSQSTGYQETQYF. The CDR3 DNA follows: TGTGCCAGCAGCCAATCCACAGGGTACCAAGAGACCCAGTACTTC. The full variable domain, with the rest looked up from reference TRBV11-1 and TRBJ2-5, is EAEVAQSPRYKITEKSQAVAFWCDPISGHATLYWYRQILGQGPELLVQFQDESVVDDSQLPKDRFSAERLKGVDSTLKIQPAELGDSAMYLCASSQSTGYQETQYFGPGTRLLVL.

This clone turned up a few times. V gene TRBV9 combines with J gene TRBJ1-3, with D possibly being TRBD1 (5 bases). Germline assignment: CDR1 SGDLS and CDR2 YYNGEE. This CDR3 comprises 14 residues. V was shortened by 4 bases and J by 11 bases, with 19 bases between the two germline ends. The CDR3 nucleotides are TGTGCCAGCAGCCCCGAGGCACAGGTTCGCCCCATATATTTT. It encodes CASSPEAQVRPIYF.